The 25 T cell receptor beta chains below were found in one sample sequenced in a study of CD4 T cells in relation to SARS-CoV-2 and coronaviruses. Their recognized antigens are unknown. Sequenced by immunoSEQ multiplex PCR; TCRdb stores in-frame clones only, minus some. The table lists 15,000 to 20,000 clones, 60% to 80% of them singletons. Unexposed donor CD4+ T cells date from 2011-2018, before the COVID-19 pandemic. CD4+ T cells were isolated from the cells after around 10 days of culture. The sequencing input was CD4+ T cells from PBMCs, cultured in vitro. Receptors were obtained from a human donor in good health.

The chain is built from TRBV10-3 and TRBJ2-1; 9 bases agree with TRBD2. The CDR3 totals 15 residues. Germline loops: CDR1 ENHRY, CDR2 SYGVKD. The ends lost 5 bases at V and 4 bases at J; junction bases unmatched: 6. The CDR3 nucleotides read TGTGCCATCAGTTCTGGCGGGAGGGCTTACAATGAGCAGTTCTTC. It yields the protein CAISSGGRAYNEQFF.

The chain is built from TRBV10-2 and TRBJ2-7; 8 positions match TRBD1. J gave up 5 bases and V 9 bases, and 9 bases lay outside the gene matches. CDR1 and CDR2 from the germline V gene are WSHSY and SAAADI. The CDR3 covers 13 residues. The CDR3 reads CASGQGGVDEQYF. The CDR3 bases are TGCGCCAGTGGACAGGGTGGTGTAGACGAGCAGTACTTC.

J is TRBJ2-6 and V is TRBV7-3; TRBD1 matches at 8 bases. Germline CDR1 and CDR2: SGHTA and FQGTGA. The CDR3 extends over 20 amino acids. The V and J ends lost 3 bases and 0 bases, in that order; junction bases with no gene match: 13. Here the CDR3 reads CASSLSPQGAYPSGANVLTF. DNA for the CDR3: TGTGCCAGCAGCTTGTCCCCCCAGGGGGCATACCCCTCTGGGGCCAACGTCCTGACTTTC.

The chain recombines TRBV23-1 with TRBJ2-2; 9 bases align to TRBD2. TRBV23-1 is noted as an ORF with a role that remains uncertain. V lost 9 bases to trimming and J lost 3 bases; unmatched junction nucleotides: 14. The CDR3 runs 17 residues. The CDR3 is CASRGRREGHHTGELFF. In nucleotides, the CDR3 is TGCGCCAGTCGGGGTCGGCGGGAGGGCCATCACACCGGGGAGCTGTTTTTT.

The chain has TRBV3-1 (or the pseudogene TRBV3-2) and TRBJ2-3; perhaps TRBD2 as D (6 bases). CDR1 and CDR2 from the germline V gene are LGHDT and YNNKEL (reference sequence). This CDR3 contains 14 residues. Trimming removed 1 base from V and 11 bases from J, with 16 bases in between. For the CDR3, the DNA is TGTGCCAGCAGCCAAGGGCCTAGCGATGGATGGCAGTATTTT. Protein: CASSQGPSDGWQYF.

V gene TRBV6-5 combines with J gene TRBJ2-1; 7 nucleotides match TRBD2. The CDR3 loop spans 15 amino acids. Germline-derived CDR1 and CDR2 are MNHEY and SVGAGI. J gave up 1 base and V 6 bases, and 6 bases lay outside the gene matches. The CDR3 region has the DNA TGTGCCAGCAGGGCTTGGGAGGGTTCCTACAATGAGCAGTTCTTC. This translates into CASRAWEGSYNEQFF.

This clone was seen only a few times. The chain recombines TRBV7-3 with TRBJ2-2; 8 bases match TRBD2. This CDR3 has 13 amino acids. V dropped 11 bases and J dropped 4; count of bases not matched to a gene: 6. Germline CDR1 and CDR2: SGHTA and FQGTGA. For the CDR3, the DNA is TGTGCCTGCTCCGGGACTAGCACCGGGGAGCTGTTTTTT. Protein: CACSGTSTGELFF.

This sequence joins TRBV19 and TRBJ1-2; no definite D call. This CDR3 region has 14 residues. Germline-derived CDR1 and CDR2 are LNHDA and SQIVND (reference sequence). Trimming took 1 base from V and 7 from J, leaving 13 bases between them. The CDR3 coding sequence is TGTGCCAGTAGTATAGGCATGGGAGTGGGTGGCTACACCTTC. It encodes CASSIGMGVGGYTF. The entire variable domain, with the rest obtained from reference TRBV19 and TRBJ1-2, is as follows: DGGITQSPKYLFRKEGQNVTLSCEQNLNHDAMYWYRQDPGQGLRLIYYSQIVNDFQKGDIAEGYSVSREKKESFPLTVTSAQKNPTAFYLCASSIGMGVGGYTFGSGTRLTVV.

The rearrangement joins TRBV12-3 or TRBV12-4 to TRBJ2-3; D is ambiguous. The CDR3 sequence is 11 residues long. The ends were cut back, 4 bases at V and 2 bases at J, with 1 base in the middle. This CDR3 is CASSYTDTQYF. In DNA form, the CDR3 reads TGTGCCAGCAGTTACACAGATACGCAGTATTTT.

The chain joins TRBV6-5 to TRBJ2-2, with 10 bases matching TRBD1. The CDR3 extends over 14 amino acids. V shed 7 bases and J 7 bases; nucleotides not matched to a gene: 6. Germline assignment: CDR1 MNHEY and CDR2 SVGAGI. In DNA, the CDR3 is TGTGCCAGCAATAGACAGGGGGCGTTCGGGGAGCTGTTTTTT. Translating it yields CASNRQGAFGELFF.

J is TRBJ1-2 and V is TRBV28, with 10 bases aligning to TRBD1. V was pared by 3 bases and J by 4 bases, with 2 bases of the junction left unmatched. This CDR3 comprises 14 residues. Germline CDR1 is MDHEN and CDR2 is SYDVKM. The CDR3 DNA reads TGTGCCAGCAGTTTGGGGACAGGGGCCTATGGCTACACCTTC. Translation gives CASSLGTGAYGYTF.

The chain uses TRBV3-1 (or the pseudogene TRBV3-2) and TRBJ2-1, with 8 bases matching TRBD2. The CDR3 is 14 residues long. The germline gives CDR1 LGHDT, CDR2 YNNKEL (reference sequence). Trimming took 5 bases from V and 0 from J; bases not matched to a gene: 0. In DNA, the CDR3 is TGTGCCAGCAGCGCGGGAGGCTCCTACAATGAGCAGTTCTTC. The encoded protein is CASSAGGSYNEQFF.

The table lists this clone with a few counts. The genes are TRBV5-4 and TRBJ1-1; 11 bases map to TRBD1. The V and J ends lost 4 bases and 5 bases, in that order; junction bases with no gene match: 4. Germline V gene sequence: CDR1 SGHNT, CDR2 YYREEE (reference sequence). The CDR3 is 14 residues long. The DNA for the CDR3 is TGTGCCAGCAGCCAGGACAGGGGGCATACTGAAGCTTTCTTT. Translation: CASSQDRGHTEAFF.

V gene TRBV5-1 combines with J gene TRBJ2-1, with a possible D match to TRBD1 (6 bases). Germline V gene lookup returns CDR1 SGHRS and CDR2 YFSETQ. The CDR3 is 16 residues long. Trimming cost V 4 bases and J 5 bases, with 19 bases left between them. Here the CDR3 DNA reads TGCGCCAGCAGCCAGACAGAGATTCAGGGGCACAATGAGCAGTTCTTC. Its protein product is CASSQTEIQGHNEQFF.

The rearrangement joins TRBV7-9 to TRBJ1-5; TRBD1 might be the D (5 bases). The CDR3 is 12 amino acids. CDR1 SEHNR and CDR2 FQNEAQ come from the germline V gene (reference sequence). The germline V and J ends were trimmed by 4 bases and 8 bases, with 9 bases remaining between them. CDR3 region: CASSSLGEPQHF. The CDR3 nucleotides read TGTGCCAGCAGCTCCTTAGGGGAGCCCCAGCATTTT.

Turning to this clone: The junction and the germline gene differ at one end; a read error may be behind it. The rearrangement joins TRBV6-5 to TRBJ1-5; unclear D gene. CDR3 length equals 16 residues. In germline, CDR1 is MNHEY, CDR2 SVGAGI. CDR3 region: CASSHSGPRGNQPQHF. The DNA for the CDR3 is TGTGCCAGCAGTCACTCTGGCCCCCGGGGCAATCAGCCCCAGCATTTT.

This chain joins TRBV15 and TRBJ1-6; D is ambiguous. CDR1 LNHNV and CDR2 YYDKDF come from the germline V gene (reference sequence). V lost 3 bases, J lost 7 bases, and 7 bases lay in between. The CDR3 extends over 13 amino acids. CDR3 sequence: CATSSGGNSPLHF. The DNA for the CDR3 is TGTGCCACCAGCAGCGGAGGAAATTCACCCCTCCACTTT.

This clone was seen a few times. This chain connects TRBV15 to TRBJ2-7, with D possibly TRBD1 on 6 matching bases. V gave up 3 bases and J gave up 3 bases, with 9 bases separating them. Germline-derived CDR1 and CDR2 are LNHNV and YYDKDF (reference sequence). This CDR3 contains 13 residues. The CDR3 reads CATSRGAVYEQYF. CDR3 DNA: TGTGCCACCAGCAGGGGGGCAGTCTACGAGCAGTACTTC.

This clone was picked up a small number of times. This rearrangement joins TRBV6-5 to TRBJ1-3, with 7 bases identical to TRBD1. Germline CDR1 is MNHEY and CDR2 is SVGAGI. The CDR3 spans 15 residues. Unmatched junction bases numbered 6, after V lost 6 bases and J lost 1 base. The CDR3 protein is CASRDRERSGNTIYF. Written as DNA, the CDR3 is TGTGCCAGCAGAGACAGGGAGAGGTCTGGAAACACCATATATTTT.

This chain uses TRBV7-9 with TRBJ1-3, with D unresolved. The V end was cut by 0 bases, the J end by 4 bases, with 1 base between. Germline CDR1 reads SEHNR; CDR2 reads FQNEAQ (reference sequence). The CDR3 sequence is 12 residues long. The CDR3 DNA reads TGTGCCAGCAGCTTAGCCGGAAACACCATATATTTT. Translated: CASSLAGNTIYF. The full variable domain, with the rest looked up from reference TRBV7-9 and TRBJ1-3, is DTGVSQNPRHKITKRGQNVTFRCDPISEHNRLYWYRQTLGQGPEFLTYFQNEAQLEKSRLLSDRFSAERPKGSFSTLEIQRTEQGDSAMYLCASSLAGNTIYFGEGSWLTVV.

This clone appeared a few times. The V and J genes are TRBV6-6 and TRBJ1-1; D remains ambiguous. V gave up 6 bases and J gave up 8 bases, with 10 bases separating them. The CDR3 is 11 amino acids. The germline gives CDR1 MNHNY, CDR2 SVGAGI (reference sequence). This CDR3 is CASSNAPEAFF. CDR3 in DNA: TGTGCCAGCAGCAATGCCCCCGAAGCTTTCTTT.

The V and J genes are TRBV7-9 and TRBJ2-7; D possibly uses TRBD1 or TRBD2 (5 bases each). This CDR3 contains 15 residues. Deletions cut 6 bases from V and 1 base from J, with 16 bases between. Germline-derived CDR1 and CDR2 are SEHNR and FQNEAQ (reference sequence). In nucleotides, the CDR3 is TGTGCCAGCAGATCATCCGGGACGGGATCCTACGAGCAGTACTTC. Encoded protein: CASRSSGTGSYEQYF.

This clone has a handful of counts. The chain joins TRBV2 to TRBJ1-5; 9 bases fit TRBD1. Germline CDR1 is SNHLY and CDR2 is FYNNEI. This CDR3 has 13 residues. With V trimmed by 7 bases and J by 7 bases, 5 bases remained unmatched. In nucleotides, the CDR3 is TGTGCCAGCAAGGGACAGGGAGGCCAGCCCCAGCATTTT. Its protein is CASKGQGGQPQHF. Supplemented by reference TRBV2 and TRBJ1-5, the full variable domain reads EPEVTQTPSHQVTQMGQEVILRCVPISNHLYFYWYRQILGQKVEFLVSFYNNEISEKSEIFDDQFSVERPDGSNFTLKIRSTKLEDSAMYFCASKGQGGQPQHFGDGTRLSIL.

The chain links TRBV5-1 to TRBJ2-6, with a tentative D call TRBD1 (6 bases). The V gene lost 5 bases and the J gene lost 2 bases, with 14 bases spanning the gap. The CDR3 contains 16 residues. The germline V gene encodes CDR1 SGHRS and CDR2 YFSETQ. CDR3 residues: CASSQFQGTGANVLTF. The CDR3 DNA reads as TGCGCCAGCAGTCAATTCCAGGGGACTGGGGCCAACGTCCTGACTTTC.

CDR3 DNA: TGTGCCAGCAGTGACAGCTACGAGCAGTACTTC. It codes for CASSDSYEQYF. The chain employs TRBV6-1 and TRBJ2-7; D not resolved. The V gene lost 3 bases and the J gene lost 3 bases, with 3 bases spanning the gap. The CDR3 runs 11 residues. Germline-derived CDR1 and CDR2 are MNHNS and SASEGT.